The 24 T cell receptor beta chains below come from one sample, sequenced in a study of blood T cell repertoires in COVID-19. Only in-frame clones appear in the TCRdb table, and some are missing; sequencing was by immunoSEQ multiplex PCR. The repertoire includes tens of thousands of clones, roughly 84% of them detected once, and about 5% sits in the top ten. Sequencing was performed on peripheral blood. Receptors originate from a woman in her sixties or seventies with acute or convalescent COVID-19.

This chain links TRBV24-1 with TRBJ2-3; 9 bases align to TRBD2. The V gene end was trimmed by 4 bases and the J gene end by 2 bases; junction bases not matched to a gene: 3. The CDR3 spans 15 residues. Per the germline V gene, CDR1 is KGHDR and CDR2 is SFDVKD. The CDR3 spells CATSEAGGPTDTQYF. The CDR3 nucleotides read TGTGCCACCAGTGAAGCGGGGGGCCCCACAGATACGCAGTATTTT.

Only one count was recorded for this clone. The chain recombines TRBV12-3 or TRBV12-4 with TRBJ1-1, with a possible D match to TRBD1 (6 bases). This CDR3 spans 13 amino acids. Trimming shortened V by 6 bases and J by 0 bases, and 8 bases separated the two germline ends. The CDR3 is CASRGHVNTEAFF. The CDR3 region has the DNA TGTGCCAGCAGGGGACATGTGAACACTGAAGCTTTCTTT.

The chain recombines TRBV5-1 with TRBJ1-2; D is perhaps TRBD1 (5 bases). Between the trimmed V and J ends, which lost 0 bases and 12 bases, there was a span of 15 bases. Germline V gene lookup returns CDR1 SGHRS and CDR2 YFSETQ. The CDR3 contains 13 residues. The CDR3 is CASSLDQGAFHTF. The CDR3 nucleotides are TGCGCCAGCAGCTTGGACCAGGGTGCCTTCCACACCTTC.

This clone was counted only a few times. This CDR3 is CASSQDRPGITGELFF. The CDR3, as DNA: TGTGCCAGCAGCCAAGATCGTCCAGGGATAACCGGGGAGCTGTTTTTT. The genes are TRBV3-1 (or the pseudogene TRBV3-2) and TRBJ2-2, with D perhaps TRBD1 (5 bases). The CDR3 loop spans 16 amino acids. CDR1 and CDR2 from the germline V gene are LGHDT and YNNKEL (reference sequence). V was trimmed by 0 bases and J by 5 bases, leaving 13 bases between them.

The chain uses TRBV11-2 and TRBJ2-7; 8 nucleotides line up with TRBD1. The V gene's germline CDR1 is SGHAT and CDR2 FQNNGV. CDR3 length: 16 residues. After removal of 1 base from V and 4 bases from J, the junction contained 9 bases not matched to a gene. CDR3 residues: CASSLVNTGGKYEQYF. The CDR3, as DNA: TGTGCCAGCAGCTTAGTTAATACAGGGGGTAAATACGAGCAGTACTTC.

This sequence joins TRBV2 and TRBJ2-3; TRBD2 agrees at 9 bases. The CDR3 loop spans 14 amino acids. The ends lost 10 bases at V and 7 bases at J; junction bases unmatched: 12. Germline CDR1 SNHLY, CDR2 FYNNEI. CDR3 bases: TGTGCCACCAAAGGGGGTAGCGGGGGAAATACGCAGTATTTT. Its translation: CATKGGSGGNTQYF.

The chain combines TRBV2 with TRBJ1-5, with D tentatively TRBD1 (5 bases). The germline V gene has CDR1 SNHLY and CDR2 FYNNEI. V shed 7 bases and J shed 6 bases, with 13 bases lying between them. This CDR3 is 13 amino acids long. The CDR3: CASNPGGVQPQHF. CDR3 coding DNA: TGTGCCAGCAACCCCGGGGGGGTTCAGCCCCAGCATTTT.

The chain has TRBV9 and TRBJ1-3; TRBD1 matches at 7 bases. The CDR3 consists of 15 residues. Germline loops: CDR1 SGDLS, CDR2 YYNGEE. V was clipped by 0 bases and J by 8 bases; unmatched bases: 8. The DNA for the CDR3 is TGTGCCAGCAGCGTAGTGGGACAGAACGGTGACACCATATATTTT. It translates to CASSVVGQNGDTIYF. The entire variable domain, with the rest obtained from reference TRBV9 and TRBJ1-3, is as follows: DSGVTQTPKHLITATGQRVTLRCSPRSGDLSVYWYQQSLDQGLQFLIQYYNGEERAKGNILERFSAQQFPDLHSELNLSSLELGDSALYFCASSVVGQNGDTIYFGEGSWLTVV.

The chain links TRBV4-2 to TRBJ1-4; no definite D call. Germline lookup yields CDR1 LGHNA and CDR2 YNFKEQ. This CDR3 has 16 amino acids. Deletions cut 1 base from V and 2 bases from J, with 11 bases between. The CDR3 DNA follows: TGTGCCAGCAGCCAAGTAACGGAGCGTACTAATGAAAAACTGTTTTTT. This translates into CASSQVTERTNEKLFF.

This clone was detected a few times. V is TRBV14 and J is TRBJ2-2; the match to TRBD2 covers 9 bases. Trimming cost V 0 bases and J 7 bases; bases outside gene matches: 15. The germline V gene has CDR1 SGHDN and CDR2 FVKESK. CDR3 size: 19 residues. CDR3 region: CASSQDRAETSGPYGELFF. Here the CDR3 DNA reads TGTGCCAGCAGCCAAGATCGGGCTGAGACTAGCGGTCCGTACGGGGAGCTGTTTTTT.

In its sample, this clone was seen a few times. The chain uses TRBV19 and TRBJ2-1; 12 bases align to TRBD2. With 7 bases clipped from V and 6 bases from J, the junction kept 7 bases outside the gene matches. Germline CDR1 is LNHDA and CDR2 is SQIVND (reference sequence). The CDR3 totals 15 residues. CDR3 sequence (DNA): TGTGCCAGTACTGAGACTAGCGGGGGACTCAATGAGCAGTTCTTC. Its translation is CASTETSGGLNEQFF.

The CDR3 DNA is TGTGCCAGCAGTACCCAGGGGGAACGACTGTTTTTT. Amino acids: CASSTQGERLFF. This chain uses TRBV2 with TRBJ1-4, with 7 nucleotides matching TRBD1. V lost 5 bases, J lost 13 bases, and 7 bases stayed unmatched. Per the germline V gene, CDR1 is SNHLY and CDR2 is FYNNEI. This CDR3 has 12 amino acids.

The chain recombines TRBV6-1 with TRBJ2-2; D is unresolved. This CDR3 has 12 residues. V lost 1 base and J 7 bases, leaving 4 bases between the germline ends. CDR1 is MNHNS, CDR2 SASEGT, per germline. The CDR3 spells CASSEGHGELFF. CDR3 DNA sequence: TGTGCCAGCAGTGAAGGGCACGGGGAGCTGTTTTTT.

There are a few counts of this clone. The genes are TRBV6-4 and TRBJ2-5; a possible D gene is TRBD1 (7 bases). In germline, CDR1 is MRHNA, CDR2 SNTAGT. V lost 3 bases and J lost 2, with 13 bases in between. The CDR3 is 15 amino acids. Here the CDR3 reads CASSERAGGQETQYF. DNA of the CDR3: TGTGCCAGCAGTGAACGGGCAGGGGGGCAAGAGACCCAGTACTTC.

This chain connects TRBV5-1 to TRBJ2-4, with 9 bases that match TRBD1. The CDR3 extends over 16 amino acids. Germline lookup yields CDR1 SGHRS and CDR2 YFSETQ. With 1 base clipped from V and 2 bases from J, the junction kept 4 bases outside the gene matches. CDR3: CASSLSQGATKNIQYF. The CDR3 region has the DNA TGCGCCAGCAGCTTGTCACAGGGGGCTACCAAAAACATTCAGTACTTC.

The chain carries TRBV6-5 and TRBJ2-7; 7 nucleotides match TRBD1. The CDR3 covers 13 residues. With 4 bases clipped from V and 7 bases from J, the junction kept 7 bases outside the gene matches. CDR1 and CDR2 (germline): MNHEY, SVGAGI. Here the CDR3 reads CASSLQGTREQYF. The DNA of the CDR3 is TGTGCCAGCAGTTTACAGGGGACGCGGGAGCAGTACTTC.

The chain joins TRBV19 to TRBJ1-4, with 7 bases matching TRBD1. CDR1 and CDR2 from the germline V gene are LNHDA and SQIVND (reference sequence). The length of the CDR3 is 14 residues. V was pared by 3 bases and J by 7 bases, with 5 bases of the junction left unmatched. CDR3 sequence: CASSIPGGAEKLFF. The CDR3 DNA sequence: TGTGCCAGTAGTATCCCAGGGGGAGCTGAAAAACTGTTTTTT.

The CDR3 nucleotides read TGTGCCTGGAAGCTAGCGGGGGGATCCTACAATGAGCAGTTCTTC. It yields the protein CAWKLAGGSYNEQFF. The chain employs TRBV30 and TRBJ2-1; TRBD2 agrees at 11 bases. The CDR3 spans 15 residues. Unmatched junction bases numbered 3, after V lost 4 bases and J lost 1 base. From germline, CDR1 is GTSNPN and CDR2 SVGIG (reference sequence). Variable domain in full (rest from reference TRBV30 and TRBJ2-1): SQTIHQWPATLVQPVGSPLSLECTVEGTSNPNLYWYRQAAGRGLQLLFYSVGIGQISSEVPQNLSASRPQDRQFILSSKKLLLSDSGFYLCAWKLAGGSYNEQFFGPGTRLTVL.

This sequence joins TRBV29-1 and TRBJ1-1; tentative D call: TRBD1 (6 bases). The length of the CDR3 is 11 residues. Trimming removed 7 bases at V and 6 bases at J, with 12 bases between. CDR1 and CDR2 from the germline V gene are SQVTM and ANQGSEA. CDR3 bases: TGCAGCGCTTGGGACAACGCTGAAGCTTTCTTT. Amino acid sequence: CSAWDNAEAFF. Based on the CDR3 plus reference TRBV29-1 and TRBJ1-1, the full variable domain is SAVISQKPSRDICQRGTSLTIQCQVDSQVTMMFWYRQQPGQSLTLIATANQGSEATYESGFVIDKFPISRPNLTFSTLTVSNMSPEDSSIYLCSAWDNAEAFFGQGTRLTVV.

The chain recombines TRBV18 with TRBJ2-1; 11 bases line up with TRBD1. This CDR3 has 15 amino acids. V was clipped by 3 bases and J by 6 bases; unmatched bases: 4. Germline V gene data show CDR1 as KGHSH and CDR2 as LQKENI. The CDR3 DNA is TGTGCCAGCTCACCGATGGGACAGGGGGGCAATGAGCAGTTCTTC. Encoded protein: CASSPMGQGGNEQFF.

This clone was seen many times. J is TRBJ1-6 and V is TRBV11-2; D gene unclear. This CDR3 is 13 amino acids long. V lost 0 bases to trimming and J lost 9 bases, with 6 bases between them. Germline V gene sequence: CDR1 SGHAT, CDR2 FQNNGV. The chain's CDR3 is CASSLELLSPLHF. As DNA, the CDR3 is TGTGCCAGCAGCTTAGAATTACTTTCACCCCTCCACTTT.

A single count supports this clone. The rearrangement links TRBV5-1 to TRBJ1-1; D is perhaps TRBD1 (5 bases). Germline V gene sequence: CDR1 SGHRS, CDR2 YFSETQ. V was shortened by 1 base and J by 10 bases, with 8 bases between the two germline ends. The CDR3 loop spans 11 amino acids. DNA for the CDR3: TGCGCCAGCAGCTTGCCAGGGCCAGCTTTCTTT. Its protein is CASSLPGPAFF.

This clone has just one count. The CDR3 is CASSVDWTNEKLFF. CDR3 in DNA: TGTGCCAGCAGCGTAGACTGGACTAATGAAAAACTGTTTTTT. The rearrangement uses TRBV9 and TRBJ1-4; D is unclear. The CDR3 contains 14 residues. Germline CDR1 is SGDLS and CDR2 is YYNGEE. The ends were cut back, 0 bases at V and 2 bases at J, with 5 bases in the middle.

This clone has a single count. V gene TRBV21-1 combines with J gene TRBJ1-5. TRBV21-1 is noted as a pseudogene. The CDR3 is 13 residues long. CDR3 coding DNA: TGTGCCAGCAGAGACTATAGCAATCAGCCCCAGCATTTT. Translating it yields CASRDYSNQPQHF.